This TCR beta chain was identified in a study of blood T cell repertoires in COVID-19. Study-wide background: Samples came from the United States, Italy and Spain, spanning acute and convalescent COVID-19.

Assay used: immunoSEQ multiplex PCR; TCRdb lists only in-frame clones, some missing. This sample has 180,000 or so clones, with around 80% found just once. In germline, CDR1 is MDHEN, CDR2 SYDVKM. The V end was cut by 2 bases, the J end by 1 base, with 6 bases between. The CDR3 runs to 13 residues. The sample holds a few counts of this clone. This rearrangement joins TRBV28 to TRBJ2-7, with a tentative D call TRBD1 (6 bases). Source material: PBMCs or T cells enriched from blood (not recorded which). This TCR derives from a man in his sixties who had been exposed to COVID-19. The CDR3, as DNA: TGTGCCAGCAGTTTAACAGGGTCCTACGAGCAGTACTTC. Protein: CASSLTGSYEQYF.